This T cell receptor beta chain emerged from a study of cytomegalovirus exposure and HLA in healthy donors. This CDR3 spans 14 amino acids. V lost 1 base and J lost 6, with 10 bases in between. Germline CDR1 SGHRS, CDR2 YFSETQ. The PCR had 60 Vbeta and 13 Jbeta primers. The assay was immunoSEQ multiplex PCR, and TCRdb's table has in-frame clones only and misses some. The sample has hundreds of thousands of clones, approximately 80% seen once; the top ten hold roughly 0.7%. Sequenced material: PBMCs. The J gene is TRBJ2-2, the V gene TRBV5-1, with D perhaps TRBD2 (5 bases). The TCR originated in a boy aged 2 to 10 in good health and CMV-seronegative. CDR3 region: CASSLRSSPGELFF. The CDR3 DNA is TGCGCCAGCAGCTTGCGCTCTAGCCCCGGGGAGCTGTTTTTT.